The T cell receptor (beta chain) described here comes from a study of early stage breast cancer tumors. Each sample had two DNA replicates, 0.5 ug blood or 1.5 ug tissue. Assay used: immunoSEQ multiplex PCR; TCRdb lists only in-frame clones, some missing. This sample carries over 13,000 clones, around three quarters of them seen once, and the ten largest clones take approximately 7.6%. For this clone: Its antigen is as yet unknown.

This CDR3 contains 13 residues. The germline gives CDR1 SEHNR, CDR2 FQNEAQ (reference sequence). With 6 bases removed from V and 10 bases from J, the gap between germline ends came to 17 bases. Study-wide results and caveats: Compared with adjacent normal breast, tumors showed around 2.5-fold denser, more clonal T cells. Blood repertoires resembled normal breast more than tumor. Enriched TCRB sequences shared across patients were mostly commonly generated sequences.

Material: normal breast tissue next to the tumor. The receptor was isolated from a person aged 50-59 years with breast cancer. This chain joins TRBV7-9 and TRBJ2-3; D is possibly TRBD2 (6 bases). The CDR3 sequence is CASRPDQGGAQYF. The CDR3 nucleotides read TGTGCCAGCAGGCCCGACCAGGGCGGGGCGCAGTATTTT.